The 11 T cell receptor beta chains below all came from one sample that was sequenced in a study of T cells expressing NK-cell markers. TCRdb re-called the 5' RACE reads; one entry per CDR3 protein, DNA not given. This sample's table has some 390,000 distinct CDR3 sequences. Sequencing was performed on blood T cells: a sorted CD56 or NKG2C T cell subset, CD4+ or CD8+ T cells, or bulk PBMC T cells (not recorded which). The origin of the receptors is a woman between 50 and 59 years old in good health.

CDR3: CAWTGNSGGWGETQYF. The rearrangement uses TRBV30 and TRBJ2-5; TCRdb indicates TRBD1, and absent DNA this call remains unverified. This CDR3 comprises 16 residues. Germline V gives CDR1 GTSNPN, CDR2 SVGIG (reference sequence).

This chain uses TRBV20-1 with TRBJ2-3. The germline V gene has CDR1 DFQATT and CDR2 SNEGSKA (reference sequence). The CDR3 contains 13 residues. CDR3 sequence: CSAGSLEADTQYF.

The chain uses TRBV12-3 or TRBV12-4 and TRBJ2-3; TCRdb reports TRBD2, a call that lacks DNA to check it against. CDR3 length: 13 residues. The CDR3 reads CASGGLALDTQYF.

The J gene is TRBJ1-5, the V gene TRBV7-2. This CDR3 is 14 amino acids long. The V gene's germline CDR1 is SGHTA and CDR2 FQGNSA. CDR3 region: CASSHGTWNQPQHF.

V gene TRBV29-1 combines with J gene TRBJ2-1; TCRdb indicates TRBD1, and absent DNA this call remains unverified. CDR1 and CDR2 from the germline V gene are SQVTM and ANQGSEA. The CDR3 is 13 residues long. The CDR3 protein is CSGGQGARDEQFF.

The V gene is TRBV5-1, the J gene TRBJ2-1; the D call of TRBD2 rests on TCRdb alone, since no DNA is present to check it. CDR1 and CDR2 from the germline V gene are SGHRS and YFSETQ. This CDR3 region has 16 residues. CDR3 region: CAILFPLGLSENEQFF.

This rearrangement joins TRBV6-4 to TRBJ2-3; the D gene TCRdb calls, TRBD1, cannot be checked with no DNA. CDR3 length: 15 amino acids. Germline CDR1 reads MRHNA; CDR2 reads SNTAGT. CDR3 loop: CASSAGQSRTDTQYF.

The chain is built from TRBV12-3 or TRBV12-4 and TRBJ2-1. The CDR3 is 14 amino acids. CDR3 sequence reads: CASRIAGVYNEQFF.

V and J are TRBV15 and TRBJ1-3. This CDR3 is 14 amino acids long. CDR1 and CDR2 (germline): LNHNV, YYDKDF (reference sequence). The CDR3 is CATSAILSGNTIYF.

V gene TRBV29-1 combines with J gene TRBJ2-6; TCRdb lists TRBD1, though no DNA is available to test this call. The CDR3 runs to 17 residues. Germline V gives CDR1 SQVTM, CDR2 ANQGSEA. CDR3 in amino acids: CSVLQELRSSGANVLTF.

The chain has TRBV20-1 and TRBJ2-7. The CDR3 is 15 amino acids. Per the germline V gene, CDR1 is DFQATT and CDR2 is SNEGSKA (reference sequence). The CDR3 spells CSARVPNGENYEQYF.